The 21 T cell receptor beta chains below come from one sample, sequenced in a study of CD8 T cells in Susac syndrome. The RNA, about 0.5 to 1 ug, was put through reverse transcription using random hexamers. A single record per CDR3 protein comes from TCRdb applying MiXCR to the immunoSEQ multiplex PCR reads. The table lists around 170,000 distinct CDR3 sequences, approximately 95% of them singletons, with 0.16% in the top ten. Sequencing was performed on CD8+ T cells from PBMCs. The receptors originated from a human donor with Susac syndrome.

The V and J genes are TRBV10-2 and TRBJ2-5; weak D call: TRBD2 (6 bases). This CDR3 contains 14 residues. The V end lost 6 bases, the J end lost 5 bases, and 16 bases lay between the germline ends. Germline-derived CDR1 and CDR2 are WSHSY and SAAADI. CDR3 amino acids: CASSLRRVRETQYF. CDR3 sequence (DNA): TGCGCCAGCAGCCTGAGGAGGGTACGGGAGACCCAGTACTTC.

There are a few counts of this clonotype. V gene TRBV24-1 combines with J gene TRBJ1-1; D call uncertain. This CDR3 is built from 12 residues. Germline V lookup: CDR1 KGHDR, CDR2 SFDVKD. Trimming pared 4 bases from V and 1 base from J, leaving 3 bases between. CDR3 residues: CATSDGNTEAFF. In DNA form, the CDR3 reads TGTGCCACCAGTGACGGGAACACTGAAGCTTTCTTT.

The chain employs TRBV19 and TRBJ1-1; D not resolved. The germline V and J ends were trimmed by 4 bases and 1 base, with 10 bases remaining between them. This CDR3 is built from 14 residues. Germline loops: CDR1 LNHDA, CDR2 SQIVND (reference sequence). This CDR3 reads CASSTAGWNTEAFF. CDR3 in DNA: TGTGCCAGTAGTACCGCGGGATGGAACACTGAAGCTTTCTTT.

The J gene is TRBJ2-5, the V gene TRBV23-1; weak D call: TRBD1 (5 bases). TRBV23-1 is identified as an open reading frame with a role that is uncertain. Trimming left V 0 bases short and J 0 bases short, with 11 bases between. The CDR3 spans 16 residues. The CDR3 protein is CASSQSRSQDQETQYF. DNA for the CDR3: TGCGCCAGCAGTCAATCCCGATCACAGGACCAAGAGACCCAGTACTTC.

The chain carries TRBV2 and TRBJ2-1; 9 bases fit TRBD1. This CDR3 spans 12 amino acids. The germline CDR1 and CDR2 sequences are SNHLY and FYNNEI. V lost 5 bases, J lost 9 bases, and 2 bases stayed unmatched. The CDR3 sequence is CASSLQGAEQFF. DNA of the CDR3: TGTGCCAGCAGTTTACAGGGGGCTGAGCAGTTCTTC.

V and J are TRBV20-1 and TRBJ2-2, with 7 bases that match TRBD1. The CDR3 length is 15 residues. In germline, CDR1 is DFQATT, CDR2 SNEGSKA (reference sequence). Unmatched junction bases numbered 7, after V lost 0 bases and J lost 6 bases. Written as DNA, the CDR3 is TGCAGTGCTAGAGATGACAGGGTTTATGCCGGGGAGCTGTTTTTT. This translates into CSARDDRVYAGELFF.

The chain couples TRBV11-2 to TRBJ1-1, with 7 positions matching TRBD1. Germline CDR1 and CDR2: SGHAT and FQNNGV. The CDR3 is made up of 15 amino acids. The trim removed 5 bases at V and 0 bases at J, leaving 6 bases unmatched. CDR3 coding DNA: TGTGCCAGCAGCCGCGGGACAGACTTGAACACTGAAGCTTTCTTT. Its protein is CASSRGTDLNTEAFF.

CDR3: CASSQGDTGDGYTF. In DNA, the CDR3 is TGTGCCAGCAGCCAAGGTGACACAGGGGATGGCTACACCTTC. J is TRBJ1-2 and V is TRBV4-2; the match to TRBD1 covers 7 bases. The CDR3 has 14 amino acids. The germline gives CDR1 LGHNA, CDR2 YNFKEQ. The V gene end was trimmed by 1 base and the J gene end by 6 bases; junction bases not matched to a gene: 5.

V and J are TRBV12-3 or TRBV12-4 and TRBJ2-1; possible D gene TRBD1, 6 bases. Trimming took 4 bases from V and 4 from J, leaving 17 bases between them. CDR3 length equals 16 residues. In DNA form, the CDR3 reads TGTGCCAGCAGTTCCTCGGACAGAAGCTTATACAATGAGCAGTTCTTC. Protein: CASSSSDRSLYNEQFF.

The chain joins TRBV19 to TRBJ2-3, with D possibly being TRBD2 (5 bases). The V gene lost 2 bases and the J gene lost 0 bases, with 9 bases spanning the gap. The CDR3 is 15 residues long. The germline gives CDR1 LNHDA, CDR2 SQIVND (reference sequence). Here the CDR3 reads CASSIRLTSTDTQYF. In DNA, the CDR3 is TGTGCCAGTAGTATAAGACTAACTAGCACAGATACGCAGTATTTT.

This chain uses TRBV29-1 with TRBJ2-3; no clear D gene. V gave up 4 bases and J gave up 3 bases, with 8 bases separating them. The CDR3 is made up of 12 amino acids. The germline gives CDR1 SQVTM, CDR2 ANQGSEA. The CDR3 protein is CSVGKTTDTQYF. The CDR3 nucleotides are TGCAGCGTTGGAAAGACAACAGATACGCAGTATTTT.

V usage is TRBV13 and J usage is TRBJ2-7, with TRBD2 as a possible D gene (6 bases). The CDR3 has 12 residues. The ends were cut back, 7 bases at V and 5 bases at J, with 12 bases in the middle. Germline lookup yields CDR1 PRHDT and CDR2 FYEKMQ (reference sequence). The CDR3 reads CASMGGTNEQYF. The CDR3 DNA reads TGTGCCAGCATGGGCGGGACGAACGAGCAGTACTTC.

As DNA, the CDR3 is TGTGCCAGCAGGAGGACAGGAAGCTACGAGCAGTACTTC. Its translation is CASRRTGSYEQYF. The chain links TRBV28 to TRBJ2-7; 7 nucleotides line up with TRBD1. The CDR3 is made up of 13 amino acids. V shed 6 bases and J 3 bases; nucleotides not matched to a gene: 5. The V gene's germline CDR1 is MDHEN and CDR2 SYDVKM.

This rearrangement joins TRBV4-1 to TRBJ1-5; maybe TRBD1 (5 bases). CDR3 length equals 14 residues. CDR1 is MGHRA, CDR2 YSYEKL, per germline. The V end was cut by 3 bases, the J end by 2 bases, with 8 bases between. CDR3 DNA: TGCGCCAGCAGCCACCCACAGGGCAATCAGCCCCAGCATTTT. Residues: CASSHPQGNQPQHF.

The chain joins TRBV7-2 to TRBJ2-1; D is unclear. This CDR3 has 16 amino acids. Trimming shortened V by 2 bases and J by 2 bases, and 13 bases separated the two germline ends. The germline V gene has CDR1 SGHTA and CDR2 FQGNSA. CDR3 sequence: CASSLTGGPTYNEQFF. CDR3 in DNA: TGTGCCAGCAGCTTAACGGGCGGACCCACCTACAATGAGCAGTTCTTC.

The gene calls are TRBV27 and TRBJ2-7; 13 bases match TRBD2. The germline gives CDR1 MNHEY, CDR2 SMNVEV (reference sequence). There are 15 residues in the CDR3. Trimming at V came to 6 bases and at J to 6 bases, leaving 8 bases not matched to a gene. CDR3 sequence reads: CASSLTSGGASEQYF. CDR3 DNA: TGTGCCAGCAGCCTCACTAGCGGGGGGGCTTCCGAGCAGTACTTC.

This rearrangement joins TRBV7-9 to TRBJ2-7; D is ambiguous. This CDR3 contains 14 residues. From germline, CDR1 is SEHNR and CDR2 FQNEAQ (reference sequence). Trimming stripped 4 bases from V and 0 bases from J, with 10 bases between. In nucleotides, the CDR3 is TGTGCCAGCAGCTCGTGGACGGACTCCTACGAGCAGTACTTC. Its translation is CASSSWTDSYEQYF.

The chain combines TRBV6-5 with TRBJ1-1; D might be TRBD1 (6 bases). CDR3 length: 16 residues. CDR1 and CDR2 (germline): MNHEY, SVGAGI. V was clipped by 2 bases and J by 1 base, with 14 bases between them. The DNA of the CDR3 is TGTGCCAGCAGTTACGCGGCCGGGACAACGAACACTGAAGCTTTCTTT. Translating it yields CASSYAAGTTNTEAFF.

The rearrangement uses TRBV15 and TRBJ2-2; 8 bases map to TRBD2. The V and J ends lost 0 bases and 6 bases, in that order; junction bases with no gene match: 12. The CDR3 loop spans 18 amino acids. CDR1 LNHNV and CDR2 YYDKDF come from the germline V gene (reference sequence). The CDR3 DNA reads TGTGCCACCAGCAGAGATTTGAAGCGGGAGAGGGATGCCGGGGAGCTGTTTTTT. It encodes CATSRDLKRERDAGELFF.

This clonotype was observed once. The V call is TRBV5-6, the J call TRBJ2-7; 8 positions agree with TRBD2. J gave up 3 bases and V 4 bases, and 3 bases lay outside the gene matches. CDR3 length equals 13 residues. In germline, CDR1 is SGHDT, CDR2 YYEEEE. Here the CDR3 reads CASSGGGFYEQYF. DNA for the CDR3: TGTGCCAGCAGCGGCGGGGGGTTCTACGAGCAGTACTTC.

The chain couples TRBV20-1 to TRBJ2-1; no reliable D call. The CDR3 covers 11 residues. V was cut by 8 bases and J by 5 bases, with 10 bases left in between. The germline CDR1 and CDR2 sequences are DFQATT and SNEGSKA (reference sequence). CDR3 sequence (DNA): TGCAGTTCACCAATTCACAATGAGCAGTTCTTC. Protein: CSSPIHNEQFF.